The 20 T cell receptor beta chains below were found in one sample sequenced in a study of blood T cell repertoires in COVID-19. Method: immunoSEQ multiplex PCR; TCRdb's copy keeps in-frame clones and lacks some. The sample records under 200,000 clones, approximately 90% being singletons. The material sequenced was peripheral blood. These receptors were obtained from a man aged 45-65 years with acute or convalescent COVID-19.

The chain has TRBV27 and TRBJ1-6; D unclear. V was clipped by 3 bases and J by 10 bases, with 13 bases between them. The CDR3 covers 14 residues. Germline CDR1 and CDR2: MNHEY and SMNVEV (reference sequence). CDR3 DNA sequence: TGTGCCAGCAGTTTGAATTCGATAGTCTCACCCCTCCACTTT. Translated: CASSLNSIVSPLHF.

The rearrangement links TRBV5-1 to TRBJ2-2; 7 positions agree with TRBD1. The V gene's germline CDR1 is SGHRS and CDR2 YFSETQ. V lost 4 bases and J lost 3; bases outside the gene matches: 6. This CDR3 contains 15 residues. CDR3 residues: CASSPRQGDTGELFF. In nucleotides, the CDR3 is TGCGCCAGCAGCCCTAGACAGGGCGACACCGGGGAGCTGTTTTTT. Looking up the rest from reference TRBV5-1 and TRBJ2-2 gives the full variable domain: KAGVTQTPRYLIKTRGQQVTLSCSPISGHRSVSWYQQTPGQGLQFLFEYFSETQRNKGNFPGRFSGRQFSNSRSEMNVSTLELGDSALYLCASSPRQGDTGELFFGEGSRLTVL.

This chain links TRBV7-2 with TRBJ1-5, with 8 positions matching TRBD1. The J segment lost 2 bases and the V segment lost 2 bases, leaving 8 bases of the junction unmatched. Germline CDR1 and CDR2: SGHTA and FQGNSA. The CDR3 has 17 amino acids. The CDR3 DNA sequence: TGTGCCAGCAGCTTATCGTCAGGGGGCAGTGGCAATCAGCCCCAGCATTTT. It codes for CASSLSSGGSGNQPQHF. The full variable domain, with the rest looked up from reference TRBV7-2 and TRBJ1-5, is GAGVSQSPSNKVTEKGKDVELRCDPISGHTALYWYRQSLGQGLEFLIYFQGNSAPDKSGLPSDRFSAERTGGSVSTLTIQRTQQEDSAVYLCASSLSSGGSGNQPQHFGDGTRLSIL.

The V and J genes are TRBV19 and TRBJ2-3; TRBD2 matches 10 bases. The CDR3 loop spans 16 amino acids. V lost 10 bases, J lost 4 bases, and 14 bases stayed unmatched. Germline loops: CDR1 LNHDA, CDR2 SQIVND (reference sequence). CDR3 region: CATRTLIAGGADTQYF. The CDR3 DNA is TGTGCCACCCGAACCCTGATAGCGGGAGGAGCAGATACGCAGTATTTT.

The V gene is TRBV6-5, the J gene TRBJ1-5; D might be TRBD1 (6 bases). Germline CDR1 is MNHEY and CDR2 is SVGAGI. This CDR3 contains 14 residues. V was clipped by 8 bases and J by 5 bases, with 16 bases between them. CDR3 region: CASYRESTDQPQHF. As DNA, the CDR3 is TGTGCCAGCTACAGGGAGTCAACGGATCAGCCCCAGCATTTT.

The chain has TRBV4-1 and TRBJ2-7; TRBD1 aligns across 9 bases. Per the germline V gene, CDR1 is MGHRA and CDR2 is YSYEKL. This CDR3 comprises 14 residues. Trimming at V came to 4 bases and at J to 4 bases, leaving 5 bases not matched to a gene. The CDR3 region is CASSPRQGGYEQYF. CDR3 bases: TGCGCCAGCAGCCCGCGACAGGGGGGGTACGAGCAGTACTTC.

Of note for this clone: Other DNA sequences from this sample encode an identical CDR3 as well. The chain recombines TRBV30 with TRBJ2-5; D ambiguous. The CDR3 runs to 12 residues. Deletions cut 0 bases from V and 4 bases from J, with 6 bases between. CDR1 GTSNPN and CDR2 SVGIG come from the germline V gene (reference sequence). The CDR3 bases are TGTGCCTGGAGTGTACGCGGAGAGACCCAGTACTTC. Its protein is CAWSVRGETQYF.

J is TRBJ2-4 and V is TRBV27, with a tentative D call TRBD1 (5 bases). The CDR3 contains 14 residues. Trimming stripped 6 bases from V and 7 bases from J, with 16 bases between. Germline-derived CDR1 and CDR2 are MNHEY and SMNVEV (reference sequence). The CDR3 sequence is CASRPDIQDNIQYF. In nucleotides, the CDR3 is TGTGCCAGCAGACCGGACATACAAGATAACATTCAGTACTTC.

This chain uses TRBV5-3 with TRBJ2-4; 12 bases are a match to TRBD2. TRBV5-3 has ORF status, its function being uncertain. The CDR3 extends over 16 amino acids. J gave up 8 bases and V 1 base, and 7 bases lay outside the gene matches. CDR3 protein: CARSLRLAGAPDIQYF. CDR3 DNA: TGTGCCAGAAGCTTGAGACTAGCGGGGGCCCCGGACATTCAGTACTTC.

The V gene is TRBV10-3, the J gene TRBJ1-5; D not certain. This CDR3 is built from 9 residues. CDR1 ENHRY and CDR2 SYGVKD come from the germline V gene. This CDR3 reads CASGQPQHF. The CDR3, as DNA: TGTGCTTCGGGACAGCCCCAGCATTTT.

The chain combines TRBV27 with TRBJ2-3; possible D gene TRBD2, 6 bases. The CDR3 is 15 amino acids. The germline V and J ends were trimmed by 5 bases and 6 bases, with 18 bases remaining between them. The germline V gene has CDR1 MNHEY and CDR2 SMNVEV (reference sequence). The CDR3 DNA reads TGTGCCAGCAGTCCCCGGGGGAGCGGTCGCGATACGCAGTATTTT. Protein: CASSPRGSGRDTQYF.

The genes are TRBV6-1 and TRBJ2-1; no clear D gene. V was cut by 11 bases and J by 10 bases, with 15 bases left in between. Germline V lookup: CDR1 MNHNS, CDR2 SASEGT. This CDR3 is built from 11 residues. The CDR3 here is CAARHVWEQFF. In nucleotides, the CDR3 is TGTGCCGCCAGACACGTTTGGGAGCAGTTCTTC.

The chain couples TRBV2 to TRBJ2-2, with 10 nucleotides matching TRBD2. V lost 4 bases to trimming and J lost 5 bases; unmatched junction nucleotides: 7. Germline CDR1 SNHLY, CDR2 FYNNEI. This CDR3 spans 16 amino acids. The CDR3 loop reads CASSGVAGGQTGELFF. CDR3 DNA: TGTGCCAGCAGTGGAGTAGCGGGAGGACAAACCGGGGAGCTGTTTTTT.

The genes are TRBV5-1 and TRBJ2-3; TRBD1 agrees at 8 bases. The CDR3 totals 14 residues. Trimming cost V 5 bases and J 3 bases; bases outside gene matches: 5. Germline CDR1 SGHRS, CDR2 YFSETQ. CDR3 nucleotides: TGCGCCAGCAGGACGGGACAGGCGACAGATACGCAGTATTTT. Translation: CASRTGQATDTQYF.

CDR3 DNA: TGTGCCAGCAGCTTAGGGACAGGGCACACCGGGGAGCTGTTTTTT. Translation: CASSLGTGHTGELFF. The chain has TRBV7-8 and TRBJ2-2; 8 nucleotides line up with TRBD1. Germline lookup yields CDR1 SGHVS and CDR2 FQNEAQ. The CDR3 runs 15 residues. After removal of 1 base from V and 3 bases from J, the junction contained 1 base not matched to a gene.

This chain links TRBV10-3 with TRBJ2-2; D not resolved. The germline gives CDR1 ENHRY, CDR2 SYGVKD. The CDR3 is made up of 13 amino acids. V lost 11 bases, J lost 0 bases, and 10 bases lay in between. The CDR3 DNA is TGTGCCGCCAAAACACCGAACACCGGGGAGCTGTTTTTT. Protein: CAAKTPNTGELFF.

The J gene is TRBJ2-7, the V gene TRBV5-4; possibly TRBD2 for D (5 bases). The germline V and J ends were trimmed by 4 bases and 6 bases, with 14 bases remaining between them. Germline V gives CDR1 SGHNT, CDR2 YYREEE (reference sequence). The CDR3 totals 13 residues. CDR3 sequence (DNA): TGTGCCAGCAGCAGAGGGTGGAGGATCGAGCAGTACGTC. Amino acids: CASSRGWRIEQYV.

The rearrangement links TRBV9 to TRBJ2-7; 9 bases map to TRBD1. Germline V CDR1 and CDR2: SGDLS, YYNGEE. The CDR3 is 16 amino acids. The V segment lost 3 bases and the J segment 4 bases; nucleotides outside the gene matches: 11. The CDR3 is CASSAEGDRVTYEQYF. The CDR3 nucleotides read TGTGCCAGCAGCGCCGAGGGGGACAGGGTAACATACGAGCAGTACTTC.

The rearrangement uses TRBV4-1 and TRBJ2-5; weak D call: TRBD2 (5 bases). The CDR3 has 18 amino acids. Germline V gives CDR1 MGHRA, CDR2 YSYEKL. The V and J ends lost 0 bases and 2 bases respectively, with 19 bases between them. The CDR3 sequence: CASSQDFRGSVGQETQYF. CDR3 nucleotides: TGCGCCAGCAGCCAAGATTTCCGGGGATCGGTGGGTCAAGAGACCCAGTACTTC.

This chain uses TRBV5-1 with TRBJ2-5, with D possibly being TRBD1 (6 bases). This CDR3 is built from 15 residues. Between the trimmed V and J ends, which lost 4 bases and 3 bases, there was a span of 16 bases. From germline, CDR1 is SGHRS and CDR2 YFSETQ. For the CDR3, the DNA is TGCGCCAGCAGCGCTGGGACAACCTCTAAAGAGACCCAGTACTTC. Its protein product is CASSAGTTSKETQYF.